This T cell receptor (beta chain) appears in the sequencing data of a study of T cells after somatic rescue of genetic block. Clones were read by immunoSEQ multiplex PCR, and TCRdb kept only the in-frame ones, dropping some. The data show about 68,000 clones, 92% seen once. Regarding this clone: The same CDR3 is also encoded by other DNA sequences in this sample.

The germline V gene encodes CDR1 SGHTA and CDR2 FQGTGA. CDR3 size: 16 residues. Unmatched junction bases numbered 1, after V lost 0 bases and J lost 0 bases. The rearrangement joins TRBV7-3 to TRBJ2-2, with 7 bases identical to TRBD1. The TCR originated in a man aged 35-49 years. The sequenced material came from peripheral blood mononuclear cells (PBMCs). The CDR3 sequence is CASSLTGQTNTGELFF. The CDR3 DNA follows: TGTGCCAGCAGCTTAACGGGACAGACGAACACCGGGGAGCTGTTTTTT. The full variable domain, with the rest looked up from reference TRBV7-3 and TRBJ2-2, is GAGVSQTPSNKVTEKGKYVELRCDPISGHTALYWYRQSLGQGPEFLIYFQGTGAADDSGLPNDRFFAVRPEGSVSTLKIQRTERGDSAVYLCASSLTGQTNTGELFFGEGSRLTVL.